This T cell receptor (beta chain) comes out of a study of T-cell reconstitution after alpha-beta-depleted transplantation in children. This clonotype was detected a few times. Its target is unknown. Preparation of the TCRbeta library used unique molecular identifiers. Each CDR3 protein is one row after TCRdb ran MiXCR on the PCR reads. The profile shows 600,000 to 700,000 distinct CDR3 sequences, around 12% of them singletons. Study-wide results and limits: Reports say that about two months after transplant, the alpha-beta T cells came out of several hundred graft clones that had expanded. The main origin of T-cell counts and diversity one year after transplant was newly produced T cells. Surviving thymic progenitors and recipient T cells were the source of high TCRbeta diversity at day 60 in some patients.

This sample comprised PBMCs, obtained before TCRalphabeta/CD19-depleted stem cell transplant. The clonotype originates from a girl aged 2-10 years with congenital amegakaryocytic thrombocytopenia, due to receive a stem cell transplant.

The CDR3, as DNA: TGTGCCAGCTCTTATGACGGGTGGGAATCACCCCTCCACTTT. It codes for CASSYDGWESPLHF. The chain is built from TRBV28 and TRBJ1-6; no reliable D call. Germline lookup yields CDR1 MDHEN and CDR2 SYDVKM. The CDR3 covers 14 residues. Trimming removed 8 bases from V and 10 bases from J, with 18 bases in between.